This T cell receptor beta chain was recovered during a study of cytomegalovirus exposure and HLA in healthy donors. Everyone who donated was a healthy bone marrow donor. V lost 1 base to trimming and J lost 3 bases, with 8 bases between them. Per germline, CDR1 SGHDT and CDR2 YYEEEE. The CDR3 has 13 residues. PCR involved 60 Vbeta and 13 Jbeta primers. Only in-frame clones appear in the TCRdb table, and some are missing; sequencing was by immunoSEQ multiplex PCR. The repertoire has about 170,000 clones, about three quarters of them found once; the top ten carry 0.65% to 0.95%. The rearrangement uses TRBV5-6 and TRBJ2-7; D unresolved. This clonotype originated in a female donor in good health and CMV-seronegative. Sequencing was done on a sample of PBMCs. In DNA, the CDR3 is TGTGCCAGCAGCTTGTTCATGTTCTACGAGCAGTACTTC. This sequence encodes CASSLFMFYEQYF.